The sequence of this T cell receptor (beta chain) was determined in a study of shared clonotypes between healthy human individuals. Samples underwent the assay at deep level. Here immunoSEQ multiplex PCR was the method, and the copy in TCRdb shows in-frame clones only, minus some. The sample comprises 2 million to 2.5 million clones, approximately 95% of which are singletons, and roughly 0.36% rests with the top ten. Input material: naive CD4+ T cells from PBMCs. Subset defined: CD45RA+ positively selected. The receptor comes from a man younger than 35 in good health. Some clones in this sample may be carry-over from other donors' samples.

CDR3: CASSLRDFPTSRSYEQYF. Here the CDR3 DNA reads TGTGCCAGCAGTTTACGGGACTTTCCGACCTCGCGGTCCTACGAGCAGTACTTC. The chain joins TRBV27 to TRBJ2-7, with a tentative D call TRBD2 (6 bases). The germline CDR1 and CDR2 sequences are MNHEY and SMNVEV (reference sequence). Trimming cost V 2 bases and J 1 base, with 21 bases left between them. The length of the CDR3 is 18 residues.